One sample yielded the 7 T cell receptor beta chains listed below, sequenced in a study of Ad26.COV2.S vaccination and SARS-CoV-2 variants. The sample's treatment: approximately 18 received Ad26.COV2.S at low or high dose, single or two shots; a few received placebo; per-sample allocation not given. Day 63 after the first vaccine or placebo injection was the time point for sampling. The data were produced by immunoSEQ multiplex PCR, yet TCRdb's version contains in-frame clones alone and is incomplete. The sample yields fewer than 500,000 clones, 90% seen once. The sample was peripheral blood, taken in a trial of Ad26.COV2.S vaccine versus placebo. All receptors derive from a person between 18 and 65 years old who received the Ad26.COV2.S COVID-19 vaccine or a placebo.

The rearrangement joins TRBV19 to TRBJ1-4; D is uncertain. CDR3 length equals 13 residues. Germline assignment: CDR1 LNHDA and CDR2 SQIVND (reference sequence). Trimming took 5 bases from V and 7 from J, leaving 11 bases between them. The CDR3 reads CASSPSGLEKLFF. The CDR3 DNA reads as TGTGCCAGTAGTCCGAGTGGGCTTGAAAAACTGTTTTTT.

This clone was observed a single time. The V gene is TRBV30, the J gene TRBJ1-2, with D maybe TRBD1 (6 bases). Germline V gene lookup returns CDR1 GTSNPN and CDR2 SVGIG (reference sequence). V was shortened by 0 bases and J by 7 bases, with 12 bases between the two germline ends. The CDR3 covers 13 residues. CDR3 loop: CAWSVLGGSGYTF. The CDR3 bases are TGTGCCTGGAGTGTACTGGGGGGCAGTGGCTACACCTTC.

The V gene is TRBV29-1, the J gene TRBJ2-7, with D unresolved. The germline gives CDR1 SQVTM, CDR2 ANQGSEA. V was shortened by 6 bases and J by 7 bases, with 28 bases between the two germline ends. There are 16 residues in the CDR3. The CDR3 nucleotides are TGCAGCGTAGAATTGCCTAGTGACCCCAGTAAGGGTGAGCAGTACTTC. It codes for CSVELPSDPSKGEQYF.

The gene calls are TRBV29-1 and TRBJ2-5; weak D call: TRBD1 (5 bases). CDR1 and CDR2 from the germline V gene are SQVTM and ANQGSEA. V lost 5 bases and J lost 1, with 11 bases in between. The CDR3 has 13 residues. The CDR3 DNA follows: TGCAGCGTTCAACAGACAGCCCAAGAGACCCAGTACTTC. Translated: CSVQQTAQETQYF. Full variable domain (remainder filled in from reference TRBV29-1 and TRBJ2-5): SAVISQKPSRDICQRGTSLTIQCQVDSQVTMMFWYRQQPGQSLTLIATANQGSEATYESGFVIDKFPISRPNLTFSTLTVSNMSPEDSSIYLCSVQQTAQETQYFGPGTRLLVL.

The J gene is TRBJ2-1, the V gene TRBV7-6; D gene unclear. The CDR3 is made up of 13 amino acids. V lost 3 bases and J 8 bases, leaving 11 bases between the germline ends. Per germline, CDR1 SGHVS and CDR2 FNYEAQ. The CDR3 coding sequence is TGTGCCAGCAGCTTCTACGTAGAAGATGAGCAGTTCTTC. Amino acid sequence: CASSFYVEDEQFF.

The CDR3 loop reads CASSPEGGLQETQYF. CDR3 nucleotide sequence: TGTGCCAGCTCACCAGAGGGGGGACTGCAAGAGACCCAGTACTTC. The V call is TRBV18, the J call TRBJ2-5; D is possibly TRBD1 or TRBD2 (6 bases each). The germline V gene encodes CDR1 KGHSH and CDR2 LQKENI. V was clipped by 2 bases and J by 2 bases, with 12 bases between them. The CDR3 runs 15 residues.

The chain carries TRBV29-1 and TRBJ2-1; the match to TRBD2 covers 11 bases. The V gene's germline CDR1 is SQVTM and CDR2 ANQGSEA. The length of the CDR3 is 16 residues. V trimming: 5 bases; J trimming: 4 bases; junction bases outside the gene matches: 10. The CDR3 coding sequence is TGCAGCGTTCACCTATCGACTAGCGGGATTTACAATGAGCAGTTCTTC. Translated: CSVHLSTSGIYNEQFF.